This T cell receptor (beta chain) is drawn from a study of cytomegalovirus exposure and HLA in healthy donors. Per germline, CDR1 SQVTM and CDR2 ANQGSEA. V dropped 6 bases and J dropped 5; count of bases not matched to a gene: 6. The CDR3 is made up of 12 amino acids. In the PCR, 60 Vbeta and 13 Jbeta primers were used. Libraries were prepared by immunoSEQ multiplex PCR; TCRdb keeps only in-frame clonotypes and omits some of them. The table records about 140,000 clones, 77% of them present only once. The study, taken as a whole, reports: Indistinguishable V segments such as TRBV6-2 and TRBV6-3 were excluded. For TCR beta chains, V- and J-gene trimming was later linked to a missense DCLRE1C variant.

To note about this clone: What it binds is unknown.

The clonotype originates from a woman aged 45-60 years in good health and CMV-seronegative. The rearrangement uses TRBV29-1 and TRBJ1-2, with 7 bases fitting TRBD1. The sample taken for sequencing was PBMCs. CDR3 DNA: TGCAGCGTCGAGGACAGGAGATATGGCTACACCTTC. Protein sequence: CSVEDRRYGYTF.